One sample yielded the 20 T cell receptor beta chains listed below, sequenced in a study of CXCR3-negative and CXCR3-positive naive CD8 T cells. Libraries were UMI-labeled 5' RACE TRB cDNA. TCRdb reprocessed the 5' RACE reads; each CDR3 protein has one entry and no DNA is given. The sample is made up of under 150,000 distinct CDR3 sequences, and the top ten hold over 0.35% of it. Study-level points and caveats: CXCR3-negative naive cells had less hydrophobic TRB CDR3s than did CXCR3-positive naive cells.

These TCRs are of unknown antigen specificity. The sequenced material came from naive CXCR3+ CD8+ T cells from blood. The sample's subset: CD45RO-CCR7+CD27+CD95- naive CD8+ T cells expressing CXCR3 (TNR3+). The receptors were sampled from a human donor in good health. Some clones in this sample may be carry-over from other donors' samples.

V usage is TRBV28 and J usage is TRBJ2-1; TCRdb lists TRBD1, though no DNA is available to test this call. Germline CDR1 reads MDHEN; CDR2 reads SYDVKM. The CDR3 contains 13 residues. The CDR3 spells CASSPRVHNEQFF.

The chain recombines TRBV7-2 with TRBJ2-7. Germline loops: CDR1 SGHTA, CDR2 FQGNSA. The CDR3 covers 14 residues. This CDR3 is CASSLAQGTHEQYF.

This chain joins TRBV5-1 and TRBJ2-1; TCRdb's D call of TRBD2 is untestable without DNA. The germline V gene encodes CDR1 SGHRS and CDR2 YFSETQ. The CDR3 is 18 amino acids. The CDR3: CASNPKGLAGPPPNEQFF.

The chain has TRBV3-1 and TRBJ2-3. This CDR3 contains 14 residues. CDR1 is LGHDT, CDR2 YNNKEL, per germline (reference sequence). Here the CDR3 reads CASSQDPGTDTQYF.

This sequence joins TRBV20-1 and TRBJ2-1; TCRdb's D call, TRBD2, is unchecked because there is no DNA. CDR3 length: 12 residues. Germline values: CDR1 DFQATT, CDR2 SNEGSKA (reference sequence). The CDR3 sequence: CSATEREYEQFF.

This rearrangement joins TRBV7-3 to TRBJ2-1; with no DNA, the TCRdb D assignment of TRBD2 cannot be verified. This CDR3 contains 16 residues. The V gene's germline CDR1 is SGHTA and CDR2 FQGTGA. The CDR3 protein is CASSFVGAGEYGEQFF.

J is TRBJ1-3 and V is TRBV29-1; TCRdb indicates TRBD1, and absent DNA this call remains unverified. CDR3 length: 14 residues. Germline V gene data show CDR1 as SQVTM and CDR2 as ANQGSEA. CDR3 loop: CSVTGATSGNTIYF.

The rearrangement joins TRBV14 to TRBJ1-1. This CDR3 comprises 13 residues. In germline, CDR1 is SGHDN, CDR2 FVKESK. The chain's CDR3 is CASSQGRNTEAFF.

V is TRBV6-5 and J is TRBJ1-1. Looked up from germline, CDR1 is MNHEY and CDR2 is SVGAGI. The CDR3 has 12 amino acids. The CDR3 loop is CASSGLSTEAFF.

The V call is TRBV29-1, the J call TRBJ2-2; TCRdb selects TRBD1, and the lack of DNA leaves this call unchecked. CDR1 and CDR2 (germline): SQVTM, ANQGSEA. This CDR3 comprises 13 residues. The chain's CDR3 is CSVRQGSAGELFF.

This CDR3 is CASSPRDNEKLFF. The chain carries TRBV12-3 or TRBV12-4 and TRBJ1-4; absent DNA, TCRdb's TRBD1 call cannot be checked. The CDR3 extends over 13 amino acids.

The J gene is TRBJ2-7, the V gene TRBV12-3 or TRBV12-4. The CDR3 is 15 residues long. CDR3 sequence reads: CASSAYEYFTYEQYF.

This chain joins TRBV7-9 and TRBJ2-3; the D call from TCRdb, TRBD2, cannot be confirmed without DNA. CDR1 SEHNR and CDR2 FQNEAQ come from the germline V gene (reference sequence). The CDR3 has 14 residues. CDR3 in amino acids: CASSSLAGWDTQYF.

This rearrangement joins TRBV10-3 to TRBJ2-3; TCRdb indicates TRBD1, and absent DNA this call remains unverified. The CDR3 contains 16 residues. Looked up from germline, CDR1 is ENHRY and CDR2 is SYGVKD. The CDR3 sequence: CTISEKTGRNTDTQYF.

The gene calls are TRBV3-1 and TRBJ2-7; the TCRdb D gene call, TRBD2, has no DNA to confirm it. The length of the CDR3 is 15 residues. Germline V CDR1 and CDR2: LGHDT, YNNKEL (reference sequence). The CDR3 sequence: CASSQGLAGSYEQYF.

The chain couples TRBV27 to TRBJ2-7; the D gene TCRdb calls, TRBD2, cannot be checked with no DNA. CDR1 and CDR2 from the germline V gene are MNHEY and SMNVEV (reference sequence). CDR3 length: 15 amino acids. The CDR3 reads CASSLSTSGTGEQYF.

The chain uses TRBV12-3 or TRBV12-4 and TRBJ1-6; absent DNA, TCRdb's TRBD1 call cannot be checked. This CDR3 spans 16 amino acids. The CDR3: CASSFPRTGGYSPLHF.

This chain joins TRBV2 and TRBJ2-2; TCRdb returns TRBD2, unconfirmable since there is no DNA. In germline, CDR1 is SNHLY, CDR2 FYNNEI. The CDR3 is made up of 16 amino acids. The CDR3 is CASSHGLAGYTGELFF.

The gene calls are TRBV6-5 and TRBJ2-3. The CDR3 extends over 15 amino acids. The germline V gene encodes CDR1 MNHEY and CDR2 SVGAGI. The CDR3 here is CASSYSVFFRDTQYF.

The chain carries TRBV20-1 and TRBJ2-5; absent DNA, TCRdb's TRBD1 call cannot be checked. This CDR3 comprises 14 residues. The germline CDR1 and CDR2 sequences are DFQATT and SNEGSKA (reference sequence). This CDR3 is CSARATGELETQYF.